This T cell receptor beta chain was observed in a study of brain metastases from non-small cell lung cancer. Study observations and caveats: T-cell infiltration was lower in brain metastases than primaries (P < 0.001). In over 55% of brain metastases, T-cell clones were expanded compared with matched primary tumors.

Trimming removed 6 bases from V and 10 bases from J, with 25 bases in between. The CDR3 sequence is 15 residues long. The V gene's germline CDR1 is SGDLS and CDR2 YYNGEE. Remarks on this clone: The antigen is not known.

Profiling relied on immunoSEQ multiplex PCR, and the TCRdb table lists in-frame clones only, not all of them. The data contain 2,000 to 3,000 clones, about 85% of them seen just once; the ten biggest clones take up roughly 10%. The sequencing input was primary lung tumor tissue. The receptor's source is a donor over 35 with non-small cell lung cancer. The V and J genes are TRBV9 and TRBJ1-2; D call uncertain. The CDR3 spells CASTASIGSTMAYTF. For the CDR3, the DNA is TGTGCCAGCACCGCCTCAATAGGCTCTACTATGGCCTACACCTTC.